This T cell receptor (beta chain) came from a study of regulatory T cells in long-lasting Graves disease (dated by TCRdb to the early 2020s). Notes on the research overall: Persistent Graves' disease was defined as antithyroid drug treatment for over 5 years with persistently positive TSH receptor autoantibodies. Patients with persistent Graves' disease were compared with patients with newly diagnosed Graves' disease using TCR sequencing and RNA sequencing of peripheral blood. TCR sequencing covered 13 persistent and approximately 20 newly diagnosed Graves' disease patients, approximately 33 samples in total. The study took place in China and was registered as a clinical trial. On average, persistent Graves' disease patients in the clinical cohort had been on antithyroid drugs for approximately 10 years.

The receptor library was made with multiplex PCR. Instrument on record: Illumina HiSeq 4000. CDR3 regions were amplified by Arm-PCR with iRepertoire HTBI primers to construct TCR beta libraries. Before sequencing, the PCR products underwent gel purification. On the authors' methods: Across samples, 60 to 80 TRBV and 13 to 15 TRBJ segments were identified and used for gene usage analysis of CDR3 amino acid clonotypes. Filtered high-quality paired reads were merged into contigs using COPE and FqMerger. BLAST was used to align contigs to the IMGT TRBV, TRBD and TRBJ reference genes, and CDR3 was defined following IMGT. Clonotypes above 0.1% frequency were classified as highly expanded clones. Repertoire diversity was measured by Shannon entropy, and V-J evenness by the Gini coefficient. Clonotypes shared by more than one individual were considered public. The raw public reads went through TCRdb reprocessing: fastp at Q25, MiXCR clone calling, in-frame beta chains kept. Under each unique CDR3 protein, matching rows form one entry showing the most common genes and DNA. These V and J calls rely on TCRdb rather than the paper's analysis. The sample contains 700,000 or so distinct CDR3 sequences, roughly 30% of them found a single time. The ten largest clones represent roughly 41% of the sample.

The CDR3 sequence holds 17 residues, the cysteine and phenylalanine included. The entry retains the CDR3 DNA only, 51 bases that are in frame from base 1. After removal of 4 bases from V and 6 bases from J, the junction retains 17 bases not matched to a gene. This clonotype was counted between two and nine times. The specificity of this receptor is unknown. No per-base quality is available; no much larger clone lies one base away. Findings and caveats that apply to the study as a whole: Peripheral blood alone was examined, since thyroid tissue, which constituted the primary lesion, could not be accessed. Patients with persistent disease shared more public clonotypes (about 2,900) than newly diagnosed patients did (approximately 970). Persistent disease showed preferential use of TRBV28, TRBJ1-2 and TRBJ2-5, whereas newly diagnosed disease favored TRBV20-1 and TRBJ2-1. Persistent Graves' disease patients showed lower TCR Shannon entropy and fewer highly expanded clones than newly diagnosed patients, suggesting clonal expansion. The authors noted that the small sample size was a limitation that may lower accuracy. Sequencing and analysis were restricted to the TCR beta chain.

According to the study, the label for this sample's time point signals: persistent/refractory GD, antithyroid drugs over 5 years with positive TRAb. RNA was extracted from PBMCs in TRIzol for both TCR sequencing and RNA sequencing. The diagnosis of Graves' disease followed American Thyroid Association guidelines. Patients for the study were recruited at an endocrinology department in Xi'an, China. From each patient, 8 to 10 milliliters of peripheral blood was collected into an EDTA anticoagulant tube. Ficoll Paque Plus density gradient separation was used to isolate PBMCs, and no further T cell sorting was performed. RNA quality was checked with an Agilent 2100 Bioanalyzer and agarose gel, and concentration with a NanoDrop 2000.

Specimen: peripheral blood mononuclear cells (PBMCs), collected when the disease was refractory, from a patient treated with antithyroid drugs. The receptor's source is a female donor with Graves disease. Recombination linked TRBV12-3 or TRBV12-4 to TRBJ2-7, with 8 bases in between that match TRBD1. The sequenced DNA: TGTGCCAGCAGTTCAGGACAGGGCAGGGGGCCTAGTTCCGAGCAGTACTTC. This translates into CASSSGQGRGPSSEQYF.